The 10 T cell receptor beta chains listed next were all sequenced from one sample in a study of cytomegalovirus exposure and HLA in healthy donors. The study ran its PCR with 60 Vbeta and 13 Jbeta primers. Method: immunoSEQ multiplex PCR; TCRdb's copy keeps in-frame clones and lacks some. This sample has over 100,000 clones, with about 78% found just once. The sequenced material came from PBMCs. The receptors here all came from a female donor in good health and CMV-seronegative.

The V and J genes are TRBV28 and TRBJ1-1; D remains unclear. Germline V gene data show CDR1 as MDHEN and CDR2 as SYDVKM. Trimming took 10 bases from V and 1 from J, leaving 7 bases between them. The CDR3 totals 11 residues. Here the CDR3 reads CAIRGNTEAFF. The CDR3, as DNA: TGTGCCATACGGGGGAACACTGAAGCTTTCTTT.

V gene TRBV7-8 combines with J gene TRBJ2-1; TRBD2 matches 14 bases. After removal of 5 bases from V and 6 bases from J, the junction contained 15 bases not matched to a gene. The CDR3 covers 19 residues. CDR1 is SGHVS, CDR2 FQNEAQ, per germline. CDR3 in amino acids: CASSPPPGLAGDRGNEQFF. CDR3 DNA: TGTGCCAGCAGCCCACCTCCGGGACTAGCGGGAGATAGGGGCAATGAGCAGTTCTTC.

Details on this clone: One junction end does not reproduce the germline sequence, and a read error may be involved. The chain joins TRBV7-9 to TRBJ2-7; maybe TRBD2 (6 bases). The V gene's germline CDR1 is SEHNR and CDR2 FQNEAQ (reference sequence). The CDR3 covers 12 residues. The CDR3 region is CSSRPRLGEQYF. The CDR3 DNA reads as TGTTCCAGCAGGCCCCGACTAGGCGAGCAGTACTTC. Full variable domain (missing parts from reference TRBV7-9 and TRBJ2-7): DTGVSQNPRHKITKRGQNVTFRCDPISEHNRLYWYRQTLGQGPEFLTYFQNEAQLEKSRLLSDRFSAERPKGSFSTLEIQRTEQGDSAMYLCSSRPRLGEQYFGPGTRLTVT.

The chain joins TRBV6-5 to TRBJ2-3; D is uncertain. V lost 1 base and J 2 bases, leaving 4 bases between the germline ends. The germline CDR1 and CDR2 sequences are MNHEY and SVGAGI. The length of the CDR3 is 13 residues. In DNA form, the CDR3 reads TGTGCCAGCAGTTACTACAACACAGATACGCAGTATTTT. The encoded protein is CASSYYNTDTQYF.

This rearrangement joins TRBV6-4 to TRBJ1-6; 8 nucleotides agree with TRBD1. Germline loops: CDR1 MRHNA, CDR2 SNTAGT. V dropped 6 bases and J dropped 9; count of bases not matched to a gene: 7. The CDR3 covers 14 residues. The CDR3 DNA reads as TGTGCCAGCAGCGGACAGGGAAATGGTTCACCCCTCCACTTT. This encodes CASSGQGNGSPLHF.

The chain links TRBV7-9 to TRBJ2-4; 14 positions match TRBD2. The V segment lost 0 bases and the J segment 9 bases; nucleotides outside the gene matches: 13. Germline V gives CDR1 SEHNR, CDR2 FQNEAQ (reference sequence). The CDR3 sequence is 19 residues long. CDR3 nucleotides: TGTGCCAGCAGCTTAGCGACGACTAGCGGGAGGGAACATCGCTCCATTCAGTACTTC. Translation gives CASSLATTSGREHRSIQYF. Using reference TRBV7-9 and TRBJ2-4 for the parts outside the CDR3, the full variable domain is DTGVSQNPRHKITKRGQNVTFRCDPISEHNRLYWYRQTLGQGPEFLTYFQNEAQLEKSRLLSDRFSAERPKGSFSTLEIQRTEQGDSAMYLCASSLATTSGREHRSIQYFGAGTRLSVL.

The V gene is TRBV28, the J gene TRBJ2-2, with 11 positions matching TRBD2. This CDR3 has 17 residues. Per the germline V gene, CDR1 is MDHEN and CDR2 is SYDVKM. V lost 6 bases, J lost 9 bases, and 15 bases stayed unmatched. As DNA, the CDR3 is TGTGCCAGCAGCCCTCCTGTTATAGCGGGAGGGCCGAGGGAGCTGTTTTTT. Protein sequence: CASSPPVIAGGPRELFF.

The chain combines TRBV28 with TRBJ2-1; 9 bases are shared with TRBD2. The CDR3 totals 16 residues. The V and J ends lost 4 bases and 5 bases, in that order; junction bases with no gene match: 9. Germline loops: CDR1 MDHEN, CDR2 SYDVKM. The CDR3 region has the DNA TGTGCCAGCAGTTGGGGGCAGCGGGAGGTCGACAATGAGCAGTTCTTC. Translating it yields CASSWGQREVDNEQFF.

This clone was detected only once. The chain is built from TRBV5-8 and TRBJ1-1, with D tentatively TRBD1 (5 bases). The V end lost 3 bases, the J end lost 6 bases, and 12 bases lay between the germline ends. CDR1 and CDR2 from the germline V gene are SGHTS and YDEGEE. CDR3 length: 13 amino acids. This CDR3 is CASSWGSAAEAFF. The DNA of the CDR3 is TGTGCCAGCAGCTGGGGCTCGGCAGCTGAAGCTTTCTTT.

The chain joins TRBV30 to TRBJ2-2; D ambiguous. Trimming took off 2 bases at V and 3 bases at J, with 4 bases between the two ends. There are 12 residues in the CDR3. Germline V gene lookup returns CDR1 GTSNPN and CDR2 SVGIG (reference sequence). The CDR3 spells CAWSRYTGELFF. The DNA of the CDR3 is TGTGCCTGGAGTCGGTACACCGGGGAGCTGTTTTTT.